Listed below are T cell receptor beta chains from one sample, sequenced in a study of blood T cell repertoires in COVID-19. Sequencing was performed with immunoSEQ multiplex PCR; in TCRdb, only in-frame clones are kept and a portion is missing. The table records under 150,000 clones, approximately 83% of them present only once. The sample was peripheral blood. The receptors derive from a woman aged 45 to 65 who had recovered from COVID-19. CDR3s include the opening cysteine and the closing phenylalanine or tryptophan. D genes are given only for firm matches. Some rows mark clone size as missing; the rest say once, few, many or name a class of expanded clone.

clone_size	v_call	j_call	d_call	cdr3_nt	cdr3_aa
.	TRBV9	TRBJ2-5	TRBD1	TGTGCCAGCAGCCCGAGGACAGGGACGTTTGAAGAGACCCAGTACTTC	CASSPRTGTFEETQYF
.	TRBV30	TRBJ1-6	TRBD1	TGTGCCTGGAGGGTTTACAGGGGAGGTAATTCACCCCTCCACTTT	CAWRVYRGGNSPLHF
.	TRBV7-9	TRBJ1-1	.	TGTGCCAGCAGCTTCCCAGGGCGAGTGAACACTGAAGCTTTCTTT	CASSFPGRVNTEAFF
.	TRBV5-1	TRBJ1-2	TRBD1	TGCGCCAGCCGACTGGACAGGCCCTTTAACTATGGCTACACCTTC	CASRLDRPFNYGYTF
.	TRBV7-9	TRBJ2-1	.	TGTGCCAGCAGCTTTATCCCTGTAGCGAGGCTCTACAATGAGCAGTTCTTC	CASSFIPVARLYNEQFF
.	TRBV15	TRBJ1-2	.	TGTGCCACCAGCATCCAGTTGTCTAACTATGGCTACACCTTC	CATSIQLSNYGYTF
.	TRBV12-3/TRBV12-4	TRBJ2-3	.	TGTGCCAGTAGTATGGGAGAGCCGCAGTATTTT	CASSMGEPQYF
few	TRBV5-1	TRBJ2-3	.	TGCGCCAGCAGACTACTACCTAGGAACACAGATACGCAGTATTTT	CASRLLPRNTDTQYF
.	TRBV14	TRBJ1-5	.	TGTGCCAGCAGCTTTGCGGGGCTTTATAGCAATCAGCCCCAGCATTTT	CASSFAGLYSNQPQHF
.	TRBV27	TRBJ2-1	.	TGTGCCAGCAGTCCACTCGGGGTGTTGAATGAGCAGTTCTTC	CASSPLGVLNEQFF
.	TRBV9	TRBJ2-7	.	TGTGCCAGCAGCGTAGATTTTCGAGGGAGTCAGTACTTC	CASSVDFRGSQYF
.	TRBV19	TRBJ2-2	.	TGTGCCAGTAGTATTTGGACAGCAACCGGGGAGCTGTTTTTT	CASSIWTATGELFF
.	TRBV4-2	TRBJ1-1	TRBD1	TGTGCCAGCAGCACGTCCATTAACAGGGGGCGCGGGGGGGACACTGAAGCTTTCTTT	CASSTSINRGRGGDTEAFF
medium-sized	TRBV6-2/TRBV6-3	TRBJ2-7	TRBD2	TGTGCCAGCAGTTACTCGGCTAGCGGGAGCTACGAGCAGTACTTC	CASSYSASGSYEQYF
.	TRBV29-1	TRBJ2-3	.	TGCAGCGTTGGACAGTACACAGATACGCAGTATTTT	CSVGQYTDTQYF
once	TRBV7-7	TRBJ2-1	TRBD2	TGTGCCAGCAGCTTAGGCCCGGGGGGAACGAACAATGAGCAGTTCTTC	CASSLGPGGTNNEQFF
.	TRBV3-1/TRBV3-2	TRBJ1-3	.	TGTGCCAGCAGCCACAGGATCGACAGGCTCTCTGGAAACACCATATATTTT	CASSHRIDRLSGNTIYF
once	TRBV5-8	TRBJ2-7	TRBD2	TGTGCCAGCAGCCCAGGTCTACTAGCGGGAGTTTCCGAGCAGTACTTC	CASSPGLLAGVSEQYF
.	TRBV4-2	TRBJ2-7	TRBD2	TGTGCCAGCAGCCAAGCCCTAGCGGGGGGCTTCGGATCCTACGAGCAGTACTTC	CASSQALAGGFGSYEQYF
.	TRBV7-9	TRBJ2-1	.	TGTGCCAGCAGCGAAGGGCAGGGATGGGACAATGAGCAGTTCTTC	CASSEGQGWDNEQFF
.	TRBV2	TRBJ1-1	TRBD1	TGTGCCAGCAGATACAGGGGCGTAATGAACACTGAAGCTTTCTTT	CASRYRGVMNTEAFF
.	TRBV2	TRBJ2-2	.	TGTGCCAGCAGGGAGACCTCCTGGCTTACCGGGGAGCTGTTTTTT	CASRETSWLTGELFF
once	TRBV10-3	TRBJ1-2	TRBD1	TGTGCCATCAGTATCGACAGGGAATCGTCCTATGGCTACACCTTC	CAISIDRESSYGYTF
.	TRBV5-8	TRBJ1-2	TRBD1	TGTGCCAGCAGCATAACAGGGGTTGATTATGGCTACACCTTC	CASSITGVDYGYTF
.	TRBV18	TRBJ2-3	.	TGTGCCAGCTCACCTTCCGCGGGGACGGGAGGCACAGATACGCAGTATTTT	CASSPSAGTGGTDTQYF
.	TRBV9	TRBJ2-3	.	TGTGCCAGCAGCGCCTGGAGAACAGATACGCAGTATTTT	CASSAWRTDTQYF
.	TRBV10-2	TRBJ2-3	TRBD1	TGCGCCAGCAATACTGGGACAGGACTCACAGATACGCAGTATTTT	CASNTGTGLTDTQYF
.	TRBV7-9	TRBJ1-1	TRBD1	TGTGCCAGCGGCCTACAGGGGAGGACTGAAGCTTTCTTT	CASGLQGRTEAFF
few	TRBV3-1/TRBV3-2	TRBJ2-7	TRBD1	TGTGCCAGCAGCCAAGATCTGAGGGGGACAGCCTCCTACGAGCAGTACTTC	CASSQDLRGTASYEQYF
.	TRBV9	TRBJ2-5	.	TGTGCCAGCAGCGAGGGGGAAGAGACCCAGTACTTC	CASSEGEETQYF
.	TRBV5-1	TRBJ1-2	.	TGCGCCAGCAGCTTGGGGGAGGGCGAAGGCTACACCTTC	CASSLGEGEGYTF
.	TRBV2	TRBJ1-2	.	TGTGCCAGCAGTGAAGCTCGGACAGCGTATGGCTACACCTTC	CASSEARTAYGYTF
.	TRBV9	TRBJ1-5	.	TGTGCCAGCAGCGTAGGGCCGGCGGTCAGCAATCAGCCCCAGCATTTT	CASSVGPAVSNQPQHF
.	TRBV2	TRBJ2-2	.	TGTGCCAGCAGTTTGATAGTAAGCGAGACCGGGGAGCTGTTTTTT	CASSLIVSETGELFF
.	TRBV19	TRBJ2-7	TRBD2	TGTGCCAGTAGTACCCTAGCGGGAGGGGCGTACGAGCAGTACTTC	CASSTLAGGAYEQYF
.	TRBV6-1	TRBJ2-7	.	TGTGCCAGCAGTGAACGGAGGTTCGGGGAGCAGTACTTC	CASSERRFGEQYF
.	TRBV2	TRBJ1-6	TRBD1	TGTGCCAGCAGTGAAGCGCTGACAGGGCGAGGGTCACCCCTCCACTTT	CASSEALTGRGSPLHF
.	TRBV15	TRBJ2-6	TRBD2	TGTGCCACCAGCAGAGATGGGACTAGCGGCTCTGGGGCCAACGTCCTGACTTTC	CATSRDGTSGSGANVLTF
.	TRBV18	TRBJ2-7	TRBD1	TGTGCCAGCTCACCCAGAATGGGACAGACGCAGTACTTC	CASSPRMGQTQYF
.	TRBV5-1	TRBJ2-3	.	TGCGCCAGCAGCTTTAATAGCGGCACAGATACGCAGTATTTT	CASSFNSGTDTQYF
.	TRBV14	TRBJ2-5	.	TGTGCCAGCAGCTTGGACAGAAAAGAGACCCAGTACTTC	CASSLDRKETQYF
.	TRBV30	TRBJ1-1	.	TGTGCCTGGAGTGTACTAGGGCAGACGAACACTGAAGCTTTCTTT	CAWSVLGQTNTEAFF
.	TRBV11-2	TRBJ2-5	TRBD1	TGTGCCAGCAGCCCCAATCGGGACAGCTTACAAGAGACCCAGTACTTC	CASSPNRDSLQETQYF
.	TRBV5-6	TRBJ2-3	TRBD2	TGTGCCAGCAGCTTGGTGCTAGCGGGAGGGGGGACAGATACGCAGTATTTT	CASSLVLAGGGTDTQYF
.	TRBV19	TRBJ2-3	.	TGTGCCAGTAGTATCCTTGGGGGAGGCCGAAGTACGCAGTATTTT	CASSILGGGRSTQYF
.	TRBV3-1/TRBV3-2	TRBJ2-1	.	TGTGCCAGCAGCCTAGCGGACGGGTCTGAGCAGTTCTTC	CASSLADGSEQFF
.	TRBV5-4	TRBJ2-7	TRBD2	TGTGCCAGCAGCTTGGTGGCTAGCGGGGCCTACGAGCAGTACTTC	CASSLVASGAYEQYF
few	TRBV4-2	TRBJ2-3	.	TGTGCCAGCAGCCAAGAACATACGGATACGCAGTATTTT	CASSQEHTDTQYF
.	TRBV6-5	TRBJ2-7	TRBD1	TGTGCCAGCAGTTACGGGGGCGGGACAGGGTTCTACTTC	CASSYGGGTGFYF
.	TRBV2	TRBJ1-1	TRBD1	TGTGCCAGCAGAAGGGACAGGGGGCTGAACACTGAAGCTTTCTTT	CASRRDRGLNTEAFF
.	TRBV20-1	TRBJ2-7	.	TGCAGTGCTAGTCCAGGGGCTTGGTACGAGCAGTACTTC	CSASPGAWYEQYF
.	TRBV6-5	TRBJ2-7	.	TGTGCCAGCAGTTACAAATCGGGGTACGAGCAGTACTTC	CASSYKSGYEQYF
.	TRBV6-5	TRBJ1-2	TRBD1	TGTGCCAGCAGTTACTCGGGACAGAACTATGGCTACACCTTC	CASSYSGQNYGYTF
.	TRBV5-1	TRBJ2-7	TRBD1	TGCGCCAGCAGCTTGGAGGGGGCGCGGGTAGTCGAGCAGTACTTC	CASSLEGARVVEQYF
.	TRBV6-5	TRBJ1-4	TRBD1	TGTGCCAGCAGTCACGACAGGGGGCATGAAAAACTGTTTTTT	CASSHDRGHEKLFF
.	TRBV11-3	TRBJ2-7	.	TGTGCCAGCAGCTCATCAGACAGCTACGAGCAGTACTTC	CASSSSDSYEQYF
.	TRBV18	TRBJ2-1	.	TGTGCCAGCTCAGTTCAGAATGAGCAGTTCTTC	CASSVQNEQFF
.	TRBV2	TRBJ2-7	.	TGTGCCAGCAAGGGCAACAGGAAGGACGAGCAGTACTTC	CASKGNRKDEQYF
.	TRBV7-2	TRBJ2-1	TRBD2	TGTGCCAGCAGCTTAGGGACTAGCGGGAGAAATGAGCAGTTCTTC	CASSLGTSGRNEQFF
.	TRBV19	TRBJ2-1	.	TGTGCCAGTACCTCCGGGGAGTATGAGCAGTTCTTC	CASTSGEYEQFF